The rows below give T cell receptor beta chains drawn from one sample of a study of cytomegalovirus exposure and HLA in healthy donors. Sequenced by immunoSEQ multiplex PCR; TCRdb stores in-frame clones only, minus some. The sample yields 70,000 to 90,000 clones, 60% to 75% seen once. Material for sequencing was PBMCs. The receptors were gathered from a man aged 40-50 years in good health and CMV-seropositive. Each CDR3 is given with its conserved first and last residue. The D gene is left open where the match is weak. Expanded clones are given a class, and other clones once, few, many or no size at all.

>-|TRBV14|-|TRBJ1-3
TGTGCCAGCAGCCGGGACTTGGTGAACGGAGGAAACACCATATATTTT
CASSRDLVNGGNTIYF
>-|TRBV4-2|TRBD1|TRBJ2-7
TGTGCCAGCAGCCAAGATCGACAGGGTTTCTACGAGCAGTACTTC
CASSQDRQGFYEQYF
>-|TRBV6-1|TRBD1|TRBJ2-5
TGTGCCAGCAGCCATGGGACAGACGAAGAGACCCAGTACTTC
CASSHGTDEETQYF
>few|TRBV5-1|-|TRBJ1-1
TGCGCCAGCAGCTTGCAGGACAGCCTGACTGAAGCTTTCTTT
CASSLQDSLTEAFF
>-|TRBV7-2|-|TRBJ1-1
TGTGCCAGCAGCTCAGGGACAAAAATTGGGGCTTTCTTT
CASSSGTKIGAFF
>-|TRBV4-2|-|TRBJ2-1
TGTGCCAGCAGCCCCGGGACCTACAATGAGCAGTTCTTC
CASSPGTYNEQFF
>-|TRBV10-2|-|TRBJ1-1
TGCGCCACCGACACGGGGGTGAACACTGAAGCTTTCTTT
CATDTGVNTEAFF
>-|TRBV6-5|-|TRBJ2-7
TGTGCCAGCAGCCCCGGGGGAGGTTGGACCTACGAGCAGTACTTC
CASSPGGGWTYEQYF
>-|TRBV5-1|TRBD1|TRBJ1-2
TGCGCCAGCAGCTCACAGGGGGATTCCTATGGCTACACCTTC
CASSSQGDSYGYTF
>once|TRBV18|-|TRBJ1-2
TGTGCCAGCTCACCAATGGACAAAAACTATGGCTACACCTTC
CASSPMDKNYGYTF
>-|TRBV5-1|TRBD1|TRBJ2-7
TGCGCCAGCAGCTTGGAATGGACAGGGGAGCAGTACTTC
CASSLEWTGEQYF
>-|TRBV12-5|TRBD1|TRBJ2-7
TGTGCTAGTGGCCGTCGACAGGGGGCGGGAGAGCAGTACTTC
CASGRRQGAGEQYF
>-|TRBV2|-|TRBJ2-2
TGTGCCAGCTCTTTAAACACCGGGGAGCTGTTTTTT
CASSLNTGELFF
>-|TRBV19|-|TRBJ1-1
TGTGCCAGTAGTACGCCTGACAAAGCTTTCTTT
CASSTPDKAFF
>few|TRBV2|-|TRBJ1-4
TGTGCCAGCAGTGATCCGGCGGCCCGGGGGGAAAAACTGTTTTTT
CASSDPAARGEKLFF
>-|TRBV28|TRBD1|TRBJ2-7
TGTGCCAGCATCCGGGACAGCCCCTACGAGCAGTACTTC
CASIRDSPYEQYF
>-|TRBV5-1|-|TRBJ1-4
TGCGCCAGCAGCTTGTACATTATCCGGGATCGGGATGAAAAACTGTTTTTT
CASSLYIIRDRDEKLFF
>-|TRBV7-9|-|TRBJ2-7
TGTGCCAGCAGCTTAGGGGAGAATCCGGGGGAGCAGTACTTC
CASSLGENPGEQYF
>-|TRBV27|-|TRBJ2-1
TGTGCCAGCAGTTTCCGCTCCTCTCTACGGGATGAGCAGTTCTTC
CASSFRSSLRDEQFF
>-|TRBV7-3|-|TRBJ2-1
TGTGCCAGCAGCTTAGGGGGCCAGGGGAATGAGCAGTTCTTC
CASSLGGQGNEQFF
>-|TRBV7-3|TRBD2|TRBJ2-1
TGTGCCAGCAGCGCCGGGACTAGCGGGGGGGTTGAGCAGTTCTTC
CASSAGTSGGVEQFF
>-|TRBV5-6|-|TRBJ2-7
TGTGCCAGCAGCTTGGGGGGACTCTCCTACGAGCAGTACTTC
CASSLGGLSYEQYF
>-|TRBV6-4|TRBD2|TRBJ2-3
TGTGCCAGCAGTGACATAGCGGGGGCCGTAGATACGCAGTATTTT
CASSDIAGAVDTQYF
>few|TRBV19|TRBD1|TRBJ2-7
TGTGCCAGTAGTATTCAAGGACAGGGACGAACCGCCTACGAGCAGTACTTC
CASSIQGQGRTAYEQYF
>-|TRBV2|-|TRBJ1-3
TGTGCCAGCAAGGGGGGGGTAGGAGCTGGAAACACCATATATTTT
CASKGGVGAGNTIYF
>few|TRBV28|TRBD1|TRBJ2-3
TGTGCCAGCAGTTTAGACAGGGTCACAGATACGCAGTATTTT
CASSLDRVTDTQYF
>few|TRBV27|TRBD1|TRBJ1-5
TGTGCCAGCAGTATAGGGGGCGACAATCAGCCCCAGCATTTT
CASSIGGDNQPQHF
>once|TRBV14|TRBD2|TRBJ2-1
TGTGCCAGCAGCCCCCTCGGATTGCGGGGGAATTACAATGAGCAGTTCTTC
CASSPLGLRGNYNEQFF
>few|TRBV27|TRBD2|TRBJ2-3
TGTGCCAGCAGTACCCCCGCGGGGGGTTGGGTTAGCACAGATACGCAGTATTTT
CASSTPAGGWVSTDTQYF